This TCR beta chain was sequenced for a study of glioma-infiltrating T cells after dendritic cell vaccination (dated by TCRdb to 2016 to 2018). Regarding the research as a whole: Of the 15 glioblastoma patients in the cohort, all drawn from Phase I and II dendritic cell vaccination trials, 9 were newly diagnosed and 6 had recurrent disease. Patients received autologous tumor lysate-pulsed dendritic cell vaccination between about 2003 and 2012. To make the vaccine, monocyte-derived dendritic cells were cultured for approximately 7 days with IL-4 and GM-CSF and then pulsed overnight with autologous tumor lysate. Patients received three intradermal dendritic cell vaccine injections at biweekly intervals in the arm below the axilla. Tumor-infiltrating lymphocyte content was quantified and tumor and blood repertoires were compared in dendritic cell-vaccinated glioblastoma patients by deep sequencing of TCR beta CDR3 regions. TCR sequencing metrics, including TIL content and tumor-blood repertoire overlap, were correlated with survival after dendritic cell vaccination.

The CDR3 contains 15 residues, cysteine and phenylalanine counted. Just the 45-base CDR3 DNA is kept, in frame starting at base 1. The germline V and J ends show losses of 2 bases and 7 bases respectively, and no gene match explains 8 bases of the junction. Reading the germline V gene (reference sequence) gives CDR1 SEHNR and CDR2 FQNEAQ. General study outcomes and caveats: TCR clonality showed no direct relationship with survival, which suggests that a diverse polyclonal response may be important. The response model built on TCR overlap across three groups was characterized as speculative, with prospective validation still needed. Higher estimated pretreatment TIL content predicted longer time to progression and overall survival after dendritic cell vaccination. The cohort was small and heterogeneous, with few patients having full blood and tumor sets and even fewer initial-recurrent tumor pairs.

The immunoSEQ assay amplified TCRB CDR3 regions from approximately 1.8 micrograms of genomic DNA, or from all available DNA when less than that amount was available. The multiplex PCR relied on 60 forward primers for TCR V beta segments and 13 reverse primers for J beta segments. Synthetic control templates were spiked into each sample at limiting dilution to estimate reads per starting template. The Illumina HiSeq System generated 87 bp sequencing reads. In the original analysis: PCR and sequencing errors were removed by a nearest neighbor algorithm that merged closely related sequences. TCR overlap was measured as the percentage of unique tumor TCR beta sequences that were also present in the peripheral blood of the same patient. TCRdb's version of the immuneACCESS table is confined to in-frame rearrangements and falls short of the full clone set. An unresolved V gene accounts for under half of the shortfall where checked; the remainder is of unknown origin. The V and J calls and clone size come from that table; D and trimming were worked out from the DNA. This sample comprises 55,000 to 75,000 clones, about 86% of them detected only once. The ten top clones hold 15% to 17% of the sample.

In its sample, this clone was seen a few times. The antigen it recognizes is unknown. One base away there is no much larger clone; base qualities are not given. The intended sense of this specimen's time point label: after dendritic cell vaccination, including at tumor progression/relapse. Patients were selected on the basis of adequate residual fresh-frozen tumor tissue and more than two years of available survival data. Although molecular status otherwise differed among the glioblastoma patients, no patient had an isocitrate dehydrogenase mutation. PBMC collection took place before vaccination, two weeks after the third vaccination, and at tumor progression if progression occurred. Genomic DNA was extracted with the Qiagen DNeasy Blood extraction Kit.

This sample comprised blood, obtained after dendritic cell vaccination. The receptor was isolated from a human donor with glioblastoma. This chain joins TRBV7-9 to TRBJ1-2; 9 middle bases align to TRBD1. The CDR3: CASSLSGTGFLGYTF. The DNA reads as follows: TGTGCCAGCAGCTTATCCGGGACAGGGTTCCTTGGCTACACCTTC.